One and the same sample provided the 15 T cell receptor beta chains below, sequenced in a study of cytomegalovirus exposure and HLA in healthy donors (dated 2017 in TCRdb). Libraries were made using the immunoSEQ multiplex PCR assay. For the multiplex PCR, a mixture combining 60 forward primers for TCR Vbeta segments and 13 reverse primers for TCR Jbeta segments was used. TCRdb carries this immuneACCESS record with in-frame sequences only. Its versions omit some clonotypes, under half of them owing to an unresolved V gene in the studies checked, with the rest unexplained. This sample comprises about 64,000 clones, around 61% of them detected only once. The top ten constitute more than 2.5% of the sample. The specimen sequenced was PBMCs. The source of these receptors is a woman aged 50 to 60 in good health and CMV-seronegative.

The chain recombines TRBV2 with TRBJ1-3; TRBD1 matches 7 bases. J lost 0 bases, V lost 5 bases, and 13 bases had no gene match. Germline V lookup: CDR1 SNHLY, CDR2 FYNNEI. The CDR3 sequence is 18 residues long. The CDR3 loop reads CASSKAGGYQVSGNTIYF. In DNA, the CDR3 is TGTGCCAGCAGTAAGGCAGGGGGATACCAAGTCTCTGGAAACACCATATATTTT.

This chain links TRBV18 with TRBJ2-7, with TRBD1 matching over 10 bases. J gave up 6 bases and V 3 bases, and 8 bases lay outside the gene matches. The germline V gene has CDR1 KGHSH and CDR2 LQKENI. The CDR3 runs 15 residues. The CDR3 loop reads CASSPGQGTYAEQYF. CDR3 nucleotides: TGTGCCAGCTCACCGGGACAGGGGACCTACGCCGAGCAGTACTTC. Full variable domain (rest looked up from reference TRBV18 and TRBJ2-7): NAGVMQNPRHLVRRRGQEARLRCSPMKGHSHVYWYRQLPEEGLKFMVYLQKENIIDESGMPKERFSAEFPKEGPSILRIQQVVRGDSAAYFCASSPGQGTYAEQYFGPGTRLTVT.

CDR3 sequence (DNA): TGCGCCAGCAGGGCTCCGGGGACAGGGGACACCGGGGAGCTGTTTTTT. This codes for CASRAPGTGDTGELFF. The rearrangement uses TRBV5-1 and TRBJ2-2; the match to TRBD1 covers 10 bases. The V segment lost 5 bases and the J segment 3 bases; nucleotides outside the gene matches: 7. CDR1 is SGHRS and CDR2 is YFSETQ in the germline V gene. The CDR3 loop spans 16 amino acids.

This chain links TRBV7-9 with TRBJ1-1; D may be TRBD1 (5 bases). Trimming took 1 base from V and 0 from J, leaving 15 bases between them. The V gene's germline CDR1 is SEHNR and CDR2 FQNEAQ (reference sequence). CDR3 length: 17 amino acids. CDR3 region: CASSLGRTGGVNTEAFF. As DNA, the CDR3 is TGTGCCAGCAGCTTAGGGCGTACTGGAGGGGTGAACACTGAAGCTTTCTTT.

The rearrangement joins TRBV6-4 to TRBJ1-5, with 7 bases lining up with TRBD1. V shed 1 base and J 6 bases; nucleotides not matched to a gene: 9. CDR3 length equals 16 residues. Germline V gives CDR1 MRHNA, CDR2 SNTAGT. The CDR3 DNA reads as TGTGCCAGCAGTGACTTAGACAGGGAGTTGGGTCAGCCCCAGCATTTT. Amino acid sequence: CASSDLDRELGQPQHF.

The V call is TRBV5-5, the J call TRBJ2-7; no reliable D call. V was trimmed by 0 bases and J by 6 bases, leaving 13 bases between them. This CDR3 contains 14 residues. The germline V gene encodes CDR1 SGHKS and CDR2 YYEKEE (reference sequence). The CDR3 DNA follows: TGTGCCAGCAGCTTGGGGATCCATAGAGGCGAGCAGTACTTC. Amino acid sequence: CASSLGIHRGEQYF.

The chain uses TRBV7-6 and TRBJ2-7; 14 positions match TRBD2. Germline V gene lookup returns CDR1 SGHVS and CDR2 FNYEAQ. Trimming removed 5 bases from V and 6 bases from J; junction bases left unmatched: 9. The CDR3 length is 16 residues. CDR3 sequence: CASSHPRLAGGGEQYF. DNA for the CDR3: TGTGCCAGCAGCCATCCAAGACTAGCGGGAGGGGGCGAGCAGTACTTC.

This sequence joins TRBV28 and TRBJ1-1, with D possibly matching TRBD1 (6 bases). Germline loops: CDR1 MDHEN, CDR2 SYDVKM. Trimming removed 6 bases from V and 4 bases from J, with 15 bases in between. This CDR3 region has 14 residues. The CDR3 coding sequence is TGTGCCAGCAGGAAAGGGGGGGATAGCACTGAAGCTTTCTTT. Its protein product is CASRKGGDSTEAFF.

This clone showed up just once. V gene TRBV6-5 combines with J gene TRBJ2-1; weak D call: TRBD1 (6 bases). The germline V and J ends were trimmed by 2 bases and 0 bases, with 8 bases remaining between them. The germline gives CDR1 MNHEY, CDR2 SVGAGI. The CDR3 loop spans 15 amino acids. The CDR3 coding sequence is TGTGCCAGCAGTTACGAGACAGGCTCCTACAATGAGCAGTTCTTC. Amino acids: CASSYETGSYNEQFF.

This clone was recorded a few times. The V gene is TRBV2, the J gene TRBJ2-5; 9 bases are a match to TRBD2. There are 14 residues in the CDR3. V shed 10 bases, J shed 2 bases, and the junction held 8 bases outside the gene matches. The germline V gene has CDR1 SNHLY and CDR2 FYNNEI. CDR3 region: CAIRLAATQETQYF. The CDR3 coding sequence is TGTGCCATCAGACTAGCGGCCACTCAAGAGACCCAGTACTTC.

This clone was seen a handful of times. The CDR3 loop is CASSFGSYSNTGELFF. DNA for the CDR3: TGTGCCAGCAGTTTCGGGTCTTATTCGAACACCGGGGAGCTGTTTTTT. The V and J genes are TRBV6-5 and TRBJ2-2; D unresolved. Germline V lookup: CDR1 MNHEY, CDR2 SVGAGI. The CDR3 contains 16 residues. V was pared by 4 bases and J by 0 bases, with 12 bases between.

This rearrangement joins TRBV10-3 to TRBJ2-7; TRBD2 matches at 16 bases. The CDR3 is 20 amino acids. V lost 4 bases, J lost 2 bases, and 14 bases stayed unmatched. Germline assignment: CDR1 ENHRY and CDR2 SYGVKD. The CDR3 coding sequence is TGTGCCATCAGTGCGGGGGTTTCGGGACTAGCGGGAGGGCCCGCCTACGAGCAGTACTTC. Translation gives CAISAGVSGLAGGPAYEQYF.

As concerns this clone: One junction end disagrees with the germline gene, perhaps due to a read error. DNA for the CDR3: TGTGCCATCAGCCCAATCCCCCCACAGGGGGGAGGGAACACTGAAGCTTTCTTT. This codes for CAISPIPPQGGGNTEAFF. The V and J genes are TRBV7-6 and TRBJ1-1; 8 bases line up with TRBD1. The CDR3 contains 18 residues. CDR1 is SGHVS and CDR2 is FNYEAQ in the germline V gene.

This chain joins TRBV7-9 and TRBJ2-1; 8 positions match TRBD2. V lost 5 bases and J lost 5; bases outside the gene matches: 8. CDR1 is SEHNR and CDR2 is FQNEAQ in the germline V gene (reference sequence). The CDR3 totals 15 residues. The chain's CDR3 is CASSPGLASNNEQFF. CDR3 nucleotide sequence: TGTGCCAGCAGCCCCGGACTAGCAAGCAACAATGAGCAGTTCTTC.

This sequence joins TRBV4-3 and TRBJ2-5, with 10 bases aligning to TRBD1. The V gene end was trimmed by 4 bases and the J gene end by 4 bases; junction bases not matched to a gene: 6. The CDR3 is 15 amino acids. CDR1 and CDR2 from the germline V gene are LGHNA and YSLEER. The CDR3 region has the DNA TGCGCCAGCAGCCGTACCGGACAGGGGGGAGAGACCCAGTACTTC. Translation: CASSRTGQGGETQYF.